This T cell receptor (beta chain) was found in a study of control samples from healthy donors and cancer patients. Measured with immunoSEQ multiplex PCR; TCRdb has only the in-frame clones, and not every one. This table holds tens of thousands of clones, around 80% found once. The CDR3 sequence is 14 residues long. Trimming cost V 6 bases and J 4 bases; bases outside gene matches: 7. Germline lookup yields CDR1 SQVTM and CDR2 ANQGSEA. This clonotype was obtained from a woman aged 55-70 years in good health. The V and J genes are TRBV29-1 and TRBJ2-7; TRBD2 matches at 12 bases. Sequenced material: blood. In DNA, the CDR3 is TGCAGCGTCGGCGGACTAGCGGGGAATTACGAGCAGTACTTC. Its protein is CSVGGLAGNYEQYF.